The 32 T cell receptor beta chains in this list originate from one sample, sequenced in a study of CD4+ T cells in melanoma. Assay: immunoSEQ multiplex PCR; the TCRdb copy retains only in-frame clones and omits some. The repertoire holds some 10,000 clones, with about 65% as singletons. Sequenced: cells from a culture (not recorded whether cultured in vitro). Receptors originate from a human donor with melanoma.

The gene calls are TRBV10-3 and TRBJ2-3, with TRBD2 identical over 14 bases. The CDR3 runs to 15 residues. CDR1 ENHRY and CDR2 SYGVKD come from the germline V gene. V lost 10 bases, J lost 5 bases, and 8 bases stayed unmatched. As DNA, the CDR3 is TGTGCCACCCTAAAGGGGACTAGCGGGGGAGATACGCAGTATTTT. Its protein product is CATLKGTSGGDTQYF.

V and J are TRBV7-3 and TRBJ2-2; D may be TRBD1 (5 bases). This CDR3 region has 15 residues. Looked up from germline, CDR1 is SGHTA and CDR2 is FQGTGA. Between the trimmed V and J ends, which lost 3 bases and 6 bases, there was a span of 14 bases. This CDR3 reads CASSLGQPRSGELFF. The CDR3 DNA follows: TGTGCCAGCAGCTTGGGGCAGCCGAGATCCGGGGAGCTGTTTTTT.

This rearrangement joins TRBV7-6 to TRBJ2-3; TRBD2 matches at 11 bases. Germline CDR1 SGHVS, CDR2 FNYEAQ. This CDR3 region has 17 residues. V trimming: 1 base; J trimming: 8 bases; junction bases outside the gene matches: 11. The CDR3 DNA follows: TGTGCCAGCAGCTTAGTATTTAGCGGGGGGGAGTCAGGTACGCAGTATTTT. Translating gives CASSLVFSGGESGTQYF. The full variable domain, rest sourced from reference TRBV7-6 and TRBJ2-3, is GAGVSQSPRYKVTKRGQDVALRCDPISGHVSLYWYRQALGQGPEFLTYFNYEAQQDKSGLPNDRFSAERPEGSISTLTIQRTEQRDSAMYRCASSLVFSGGESGTQYFGPGTRLTVL.

This clone was seen only once. This chain connects TRBV5-1 to TRBJ2-7, with 7 bases matching TRBD1. J gave up 3 bases and V 4 bases, and 4 bases lay outside the gene matches. The CDR3 is 13 amino acids. Germline V lookup: CDR1 SGHRS, CDR2 YFSETQ. The chain's CDR3 is CASSRDRDYEQYF. CDR3 bases: TGCGCCAGCAGCAGGGACAGAGACTACGAGCAGTACTTC.

This chain uses TRBV6-1 with TRBJ2-3, with a possible D match to TRBD1 (5 bases). The CDR3 is 14 residues long. Germline assignment: CDR1 MNHNS and CDR2 SASEGT. Trimming removed 8 bases from V and 5 bases from J, with 17 bases in between. Written as DNA, the CDR3 is TGTGCCAGCTGCAGGGCCGGCTCAGGAGATACGCAGTATTTT. The encoded protein is CASCRAGSGDTQYF.

The rearrangement joins TRBV6-1 to TRBJ2-2, with D uncertain. Between the trimmed V and J ends, which lost 6 bases and 2 bases, there was a span of 4 bases. Germline values: CDR1 MNHNS, CDR2 SASEGT. CDR3 length: 12 residues. In nucleotides, the CDR3 is TGTGCCAGCAGGGAAAACACCGGGGAGCTGTTTTTT. Its translation: CASRENTGELFF.

The rearrangement uses TRBV10-3 and TRBJ2-5; 11 bases map to TRBD2. V shed 3 bases, J shed 5 bases, and the junction held 5 bases outside the gene matches. The CDR3 contains 15 residues. Germline V CDR1 and CDR2: ENHRY, SYGVKD. DNA of the CDR3: TGTGCCATCAGTGAATCACTAGCGGGGGTGGAGACCCAGTACTTC. Translation gives CAISESLAGVETQYF.

This chain joins TRBV29-1 and TRBJ2-3; D is unresolved. V dropped 6 bases and J dropped 0 bases, with 10 bases sitting between them. Per germline, CDR1 SQVTM and CDR2 ANQGSEA. The CDR3 contains 13 residues. CDR3 region: CSVEPPSTDTQYF. The CDR3 nucleotides are TGCAGCGTCGAACCTCCCAGCACAGATACGCAGTATTTT.

This clone has just a few counts. The chain joins TRBV7-7 to TRBJ1-1, with no clear D. Looked up from germline, CDR1 is SSHAT and CDR2 is FNYEAQ (reference sequence). With 11 bases removed from V and 1 base from J, the gap between germline ends came to 20 bases. This CDR3 is 15 amino acids long. CDR3 DNA sequence: TGTGCCCGGGAGATTGAAGGGATCGCGAACACTGAAGCTTTCTTT. Translated, it gives CAREIEGIANTEAFF.

This chain joins TRBV7-2 and TRBJ2-5, with TRBD2 matching over 11 bases. This CDR3 region has 16 residues. Unmatched junction bases numbered 8, after V lost 6 bases and J lost 2 bases. Germline V lookup: CDR1 SGHTA, CDR2 FQGNSA. The CDR3 is CASSLSGGAFQETQYF. The CDR3 DNA reads TGTGCCAGCAGTCTTAGCGGGGGGGCCTTTCAAGAGACCCAGTACTTC. The full variable domain, rest sourced from reference TRBV7-2 and TRBJ2-5, is GAGVSQSPSNKVTEKGKDVELRCDPISGHTALYWYRQSLGQGLEFLIYFQGNSAPDKSGLPSDRFSAERTGGSVSTLTIQRTQQEDSAVYLCASSLSGGAFQETQYFGPGTRLLVL.

J is TRBJ1-4 and V is TRBV5-1; no clear D gene. The CDR3 is 15 residues long. The ends were cut back, 5 bases at V and 7 bases at J, with 18 bases in the middle. Per germline, CDR1 SGHRS and CDR2 YFSETQ. CDR3 amino acids: CASRPDFGGSEKLFF. DNA for the CDR3: TGCGCCAGCAGACCCGACTTTGGTGGGAGTGAAAAACTGTTTTTT.

The rearrangement uses TRBV18 and TRBJ2-5; unclear D gene. Germline V lookup: CDR1 KGHSH, CDR2 LQKENI. The CDR3 extends over 14 amino acids. V was trimmed by 2 bases and J by 2 bases, leaving 9 bases between them. The CDR3, as DNA: TGTGCCAGCTCACCATTTACGGGTCAAGAGACCCAGTACTTC. It codes for CASSPFTGQETQYF.

This clone is deemed medium-sized (0.01 to 0.1%). The chain is built from TRBV4-1 and TRBJ1-3, with D possibly TRBD1 on 5 matching bases. Germline V lookup: CDR1 MGHRA, CDR2 YSYEKL. This CDR3 has 17 residues. With 1 base removed from V and 4 bases from J, the gap between germline ends came to 17 bases. The CDR3 is CASSQVEQGARGNTIYF. The CDR3 DNA sequence: TGCGCCAGCAGCCAAGTAGAGCAGGGAGCGAGGGGAAACACCATATATTTT.

This chain uses TRBV6-5 with TRBJ1-6, with a tentative D call TRBD1 (6 bases). V lost 10 bases and J lost 3, with 13 bases in between. This CDR3 contains 14 residues. Germline lookup yields CDR1 MNHEY and CDR2 SVGAGI. In nucleotides, the CDR3 is TGTGCCACCCACCAGGGGAACTATAATTCACCCCTCCACTTT. It is translated as CATHQGNYNSPLHF.

The V call is TRBV4-2, the J call TRBJ1-4; unclear D gene. The CDR3 sequence is 15 residues long. CDR1 is LGHNA, CDR2 YNFKEQ, per germline. Deletions cut 0 bases from V and 4 bases from J, with 9 bases between. In DNA form, the CDR3 reads TGTGCCAGCAGCCAAGAGGAAGGGATTAATGAAAAACTGTTTTTT. Its translation is CASSQEEGINEKLFF.

The chain joins TRBV5-1 to TRBJ2-5; 8 nucleotides agree with TRBD1. CDR1 and CDR2 from the germline V gene are SGHRS and YFSETQ. The CDR3 has 17 residues. V gave up 4 bases and J gave up 5 bases; unmatched junction bases: 16. The CDR3 sequence: CASSHGQGSWARETQYF. DNA for the CDR3: TGCGCCAGCAGCCACGGACAGGGAAGTTGGGCAAGGGAGACCCAGTACTTC.

This clone has more than one count but fewer than ten. V gene TRBV5-1 combines with J gene TRBJ1-6; unclear D gene. This CDR3 spans 15 amino acids. Trimming shortened V by 4 bases and J by 5 bases, and 13 bases separated the two germline ends. The germline V gene encodes CDR1 SGHRS and CDR2 YFSETQ. CDR3 region: CASSPRPADNSPLHF. Here the CDR3 DNA reads TGCGCCAGCAGCCCAAGGCCGGCAGATAATTCACCCCTCCACTTT.

The J gene is TRBJ1-2, the V gene TRBV6-5, with 9 bases aligning to TRBD1. CDR3 size: 15 residues. Per the germline V gene, CDR1 is MNHEY and CDR2 is SVGAGI. The V and J ends lost 6 bases and 8 bases, in that order; junction bases with no gene match: 13. This CDR3 is CASSWTGDPERGYTF. In DNA form, the CDR3 reads TGTGCCAGCAGCTGGACAGGGGATCCCGAGCGGGGCTACACCTTC.

In its sample, this clone was seen once. V and J are TRBV5-1 and TRBJ2-2, with D tentatively TRBD1 (6 bases). The CDR3 is 15 residues long. V shed 7 bases and J shed 7 bases, with 20 bases lying between them. Germline loops: CDR1 SGHRS, CDR2 YFSETQ. CDR3 DNA sequence: TGCGCCAGCTCGGACGCCAGGGGCGCGAACGGGGAGCTGTTTTTT. This codes for CASSDARGANGELFF.

The chain has TRBV7-8 and TRBJ2-3; D is perhaps TRBD1 or TRBD2 (6 bases each). This CDR3 comprises 14 residues. The V gene lost 1 base and the J gene lost 4 bases, with 9 bases spanning the gap. Germline values: CDR1 SGHVS, CDR2 FQNEAQ. This CDR3 is CASSLEGGSDTQYF. In nucleotides, the CDR3 is TGTGCCAGCAGCTTAGAAGGGGGGTCAGATACGCAGTATTTT.

This clone has a single count. The chain has TRBV5-5 and TRBJ1-1; D not certain. CDR1 and CDR2 (germline): SGHKS, YYEKEE (reference sequence). The V end lost 0 bases, the J end lost 5 bases, and 11 bases lay between the germline ends. This CDR3 is 14 amino acids long. In DNA form, the CDR3 reads TGTGCCAGCAGCTTGGCAGAGGCGGGGACTGAAGCTTTCTTT. Translation: CASSLAEAGTEAFF.

The chain uses TRBV4-1 and TRBJ2-5; D uncertain. CDR3 length: 13 residues. Trimming took 4 bases from V and 5 from J, leaving 11 bases between them. CDR1 is MGHRA, CDR2 YSYEKL, per germline. The CDR3 DNA follows: TGCGCCAGCAGCCGCTTAAGGGTGGAGACCCAGTACTTC. The encoded protein is CASSRLRVETQYF.

A word on this clone: A junction end diverges from the germline sequence, so it may reflect a read error. The chain carries TRBV5-8 and TRBJ2-7, with TRBD2 matching over 8 bases. Germline values: CDR1 SGHTS, CDR2 YDEGEE. The CDR3 has 15 amino acids. CDR3 amino acids: CASSPGPAGVRGGDF. The CDR3 coding sequence is TGTGCCAGCTCCCCAGGTCCAGCGGGGGTCCGAGGAGGGGACTTC.

This chain connects TRBV19 to TRBJ2-5, with TRBD1 matching over 8 bases. CDR1 and CDR2 (germline): LNHDA, SQIVND (reference sequence). This CDR3 has 15 amino acids. The V and J ends lost 9 bases and 2 bases, in that order; junction bases with no gene match: 11. This CDR3 reads CASERGTGGQETQYF. In DNA, the CDR3 is TGTGCCAGCGAGAGGGGGACAGGAGGACAAGAGACCCAGTACTTC.

The chain recombines TRBV29-1 with TRBJ1-1; TRBD1 matches at 10 bases. In germline, CDR1 is SQVTM, CDR2 ANQGSEA. The CDR3 is 16 amino acids. V lost 7 bases, J lost 4 bases, and 15 bases stayed unmatched. Here the CDR3 reads CSAYSGGTGVPTEAFF. CDR3 in DNA: TGCAGCGCCTACTCCGGTGGGACAGGGGTCCCCACTGAAGCTTTCTTT.

J is TRBJ2-1 and V is TRBV10-3; D gene uncertain. The germline CDR1 and CDR2 sequences are ENHRY and SYGVKD. The V end was cut by 2 bases, the J end by 0 bases, with 8 bases between. This CDR3 spans 15 amino acids. The CDR3 DNA is TGTGCCATCAGTGAGGCCGGAAGCTCCTACAATGAGCAGTTCTTC. This encodes CAISEAGSSYNEQFF.

The chain couples TRBV5-1 to TRBJ1-1; D not resolved. CDR1 and CDR2 (germline): SGHRS, YFSETQ. The CDR3 loop spans 11 amino acids. V lost 6 bases and J lost 1, with 4 bases in between. The CDR3 loop reads CASKENTEAFF. The CDR3 DNA follows: TGCGCCAGCAAAGAGAACACTGAAGCTTTCTTT.

This chain connects TRBV7-9 to TRBJ2-2, with a weak D call TRBD2 (5 bases). The CDR3 sequence is 14 residues long. Trimming stripped 5 bases from V and 7 bases from J, with 14 bases between. The germline gives CDR1 SEHNR, CDR2 FQNEAQ (reference sequence). The CDR3 loop is CASSPPFGVGELFF. The CDR3 DNA reads TGTGCCAGCAGCCCTCCATTCGGGGTCGGGGAGCTGTTTTTT.

The gene calls are TRBV25-1 and TRBJ1-2, with D uncertain. Per the germline V gene, CDR1 is MGHDK and CDR2 is SYGVNS. Between the trimmed V and J ends, which lost 2 bases and 4 bases, there was a span of 8 bases. The CDR3 spans 13 residues. CDR3 in amino acids: CASSENDGYGYTF. In nucleotides, the CDR3 is TGTGCCAGCAGTGAAAACGACGGCTATGGCTACACCTTC.

V usage is TRBV9 and J usage is TRBJ1-2; 9 bases align to TRBD1. Germline V gene sequence: CDR1 SGDLS, CDR2 YYNGEE. V shed 2 bases and J 5 bases; nucleotides not matched to a gene: 7. This CDR3 contains 15 residues. CDR3 in amino acids: CASSVGKDRGYGYTF. CDR3 nucleotides: TGTGCCAGCAGCGTGGGGAAGGACAGGGGATATGGCTACACCTTC. Full variable domain (remainder filled in from reference TRBV9 and TRBJ1-2): DSGVTQTPKHLITATGQRVTLRCSPRSGDLSVYWYQQSLDQGLQFLIQYYNGEERAKGNILERFSAQQFPDLHSELNLSSLELGDSALYFCASSVGKDRGYGYTFGSGTRLTVV.

There are a few counts of this clone. This CDR3 is CASSAQVRVVSGGYTF. CDR3 in DNA: TGTGCCAGCAGCGCACAAGTCAGGGTAGTGTCGGGTGGCTACACCTTC. This chain uses TRBV9 with TRBJ1-2, with TRBD1 as a possible D gene (5 bases). V was shortened by 3 bases and J by 7 bases, with 22 bases between the two germline ends. The germline V gene has CDR1 SGDLS and CDR2 YYNGEE. The CDR3 spans 16 residues.

The V gene is TRBV7-7, the J gene TRBJ1-1; D is unclear. Germline assignment: CDR1 SSHAT and CDR2 FNYEAQ (reference sequence). This CDR3 region has 13 residues. V was cut by 1 base and J by 0 bases, with 3 bases left in between. The CDR3 loop is CASSLELNTEAFF. The CDR3 DNA reads TGTGCCAGCAGCTTAGAGCTGAACACTGAAGCTTTCTTT.